One and the same sample provided the 20 T cell receptor beta chains below, sequenced in a study of early T cells in non-severe SARS-CoV-2 infection. Using its own MiXCR run on the 5' RACE reads, TCRdb lists one record per CDR3 protein. Among some 71,000 distinct CDR3 sequences listed, approximately 10% were seen once. Material for sequencing was whole blood. The source is an adult who was a healthcare worker with PCR-confirmed SARS-CoV-2 infection or an uninfected control (not recorded which).

The chain uses TRBV7-6 and TRBJ2-1, with 8 bases aligning to TRBD1. Germline values: CDR1 SGHVS, CDR2 FNYEAQ. CDR3 length equals 13 residues. V shed 8 bases, J shed 6 bases, and the junction held 6 bases outside the gene matches. The CDR3, as DNA: TGTGCCAGCGCCTCCGGGACAGGCAATGAGCAGTTCTTC. This encodes CASASGTGNEQFF.

This clonotype was recorded a few times. The chain employs TRBV18 and TRBJ2-5; D is possibly TRBD1 (6 bases). The CDR3 length is 14 residues. CDR1 KGHSH and CDR2 LQKENI come from the germline V gene. Trimming removed 2 bases from V and 1 base from J, with 8 bases in between. CDR3 DNA sequence: TGTGCCAGCTCACCAGGGACACCCCAAGAGACCCAGTACTTC. Translation gives CASSPGTPQETQYF.

The V call is TRBV29-1, the J call TRBJ2-7; 9 bases map to TRBD1. Looked up from germline, CDR1 is SQVTM and CDR2 is ANQGSEA. The CDR3 length is 12 residues. V shed 6 bases and J 4 bases; nucleotides not matched to a gene: 4. The CDR3 is CSVQGAGYEQYF. In nucleotides, the CDR3 is TGCAGCGTACAGGGGGCAGGATACGAGCAGTACTTC.

V gene TRBV3-1 combines with J gene TRBJ1-2; tentative D call: TRBD1 (5 bases). Trimming took off 4 bases at V and 2 bases at J, with 8 bases between the two ends. The CDR3 loop spans 13 amino acids. The germline CDR1 and CDR2 sequences are LGHDT and YNNKEL (reference sequence). Here the CDR3 reads CASSLGRNYGYTF. CDR3 bases: TGTGCCAGCAGCCTGGGACGGAACTATGGCTACACCTTC.

In this sample, this clonotype turned up a few times. CDR3 bases: TGTGCCAGCAGTTACTATGCGGGCACTGAAGCTTTCTTT. Protein product: CASSYYAGTEAFF. The chain recombines TRBV6-5 with TRBJ1-1; D uncertain. The CDR3 runs 13 residues. The germline gives CDR1 MNHEY, CDR2 SVGAGI. Between the trimmed V and J ends, which lost 1 base and 4 bases, there was a span of 7 bases.

The rearrangement joins TRBV14 to TRBJ2-7, with 9 bases matching TRBD1. Looked up from germline, CDR1 is SGHDN and CDR2 is FVKESK. After removal of 4 bases from V and 1 base from J, the junction contained 5 bases not matched to a gene. The CDR3 covers 15 residues. The CDR3 nucleotides read TGTGCCAGCAGCCTCCCTGGACAGGGGTCCTACGAGCAGTACTTC. Its translation is CASSLPGQGSYEQYF.

This clonotype has at least ten counts. This rearrangement joins TRBV6-5 to TRBJ2-1; tentatively, D is TRBD1 or TRBD2 (6 bases each). This CDR3 has 14 residues. CDR1 and CDR2 from the germline V gene are MNHEY and SVGAGI. Trimming cost V 6 bases and J 6 bases, with 15 bases left between them. The CDR3 protein is CASRQGTGANEQFF. Here the CDR3 DNA reads TGTGCCAGCAGACAGGGAACGGGGGCCAATGAGCAGTTCTTC.

Here the CDR3 DNA reads TGTGCCAGTAGTCCCCAAGGGACAGGGGGCGTAAGGGCTTTCTTT. Its protein is CASSPQGTGGVRAFF. The chain has TRBV19 and TRBJ1-1, with 12 bases aligning to TRBD1. Germline loops: CDR1 LNHDA, CDR2 SQIVND (reference sequence). This CDR3 has 15 residues. J gave up 11 bases and V 5 bases, and 12 bases lay outside the gene matches.

This clonotype was detected many times. This chain uses TRBV19 with TRBJ2-7, with 8 positions matching TRBD2. The CDR3 is 14 residues long. Germline assignment: CDR1 LNHDA and CDR2 SQIVND (reference sequence). Trimming took 5 bases from V and 5 from J; bases not matched to a gene: 8. CDR3 in DNA: TGTGCCAGTAGTGCCCAGCGGGAGTCCAACGAGCAGTACTTC. Its protein is CASSAQRESNEQYF.

This clonotype has a count of ten or more. The rearrangement uses TRBV9 and TRBJ2-4; 9 bases map to TRBD1. The CDR3 contains 16 residues. V shed 3 bases and J 3 bases; nucleotides not matched to a gene: 7. Germline-derived CDR1 and CDR2 are SGDLS and YYNGEE. CDR3 nucleotide sequence: TGTGCCAGCAGCGAAGGGACAGGGTTTGGCAAAAACATTCAGTACTTC. Its translation: CASSEGTGFGKNIQYF.

This rearrangement joins TRBV19 to TRBJ1-1, with a tentative D call TRBD1 (5 bases). V lost 7 bases and J 5 bases, leaving 5 bases between the germline ends. CDR3 length: 10 residues. The V gene's germline CDR1 is LNHDA and CDR2 SQIVND (reference sequence). CDR3 region: CASKGTEAFF. CDR3 coding DNA: TGTGCCAGTAAGGGGACTGAAGCTTTCTTT.

This sequence joins TRBV21-1 and TRBJ2-7; the table calls TRBD1, which could not be checked here. TRBV21-1 is a listed pseudogene. The CDR3 totals 16 residues. As DNA, the CDR3 is TGTGCCAGCAGCATAGCCGGGACAGGGTTCCATTACGAGCAGTACTTC. Translation gives CASSIAGTGFHYEQYF.

J is TRBJ2-3 and V is TRBV5-1, with D possibly matching TRBD1 (5 bases). Germline-derived CDR1 and CDR2 are SGHRS and YFSETQ. The V gene lost 2 bases and the J gene lost 0 bases, with 10 bases spanning the gap. This CDR3 comprises 15 residues. The CDR3 loop reads CASSLRTPSTDTQYF. CDR3 bases: TGCGCCAGCAGCTTAAGGACACCTAGCACAGATACGCAGTATTTT.

This clonotype was detected many times. This chain uses TRBV6-1 with TRBJ2-7, with no clear D. The CDR3 consists of 14 residues. The ends were cut back, 10 bases at V and 0 bases at J, with 16 bases in the middle. CDR1 and CDR2 (germline): MNHNS, SASEGT. For the CDR3, the DNA is TGTGCCACCAAGATAATAACAGACTCCTACGAGCAGTACTTC. Amino acid sequence: CATKIITDSYEQYF.

This clonotype was counted ten times or more. The rearrangement uses TRBV10-2 and TRBJ2-1; 8 bases map to TRBD2. The V gene's germline CDR1 is WSHSY and CDR2 SAAADI. This CDR3 is built from 15 residues. Trimming took 2 bases from V and 8 from J; bases not matched to a gene: 8. For the CDR3, the DNA is TGCGCCAGCAGTGAGACGGTAGCGGGGTTGGATGAGCAGTTCTTC. As protein: CASSETVAGLDEQFF.

The chain links TRBV5-1 to TRBJ2-1; D call uncertain. V lost 3 bases to trimming and J lost 7 bases, with 17 bases between them. This CDR3 region has 15 residues. The germline V gene encodes CDR1 SGHRS and CDR2 YFSETQ. The CDR3 reads CASSSGILFRNEQFF. CDR3 bases: TGCGCCAGCAGCTCCGGCATACTCTTCCGAAATGAGCAGTTCTTC.

This clonotype was observed a handful of times. The chain recombines TRBV29-1 with TRBJ2-7, with a possible D match to TRBD2 (7 bases). The CDR3 is 14 amino acids. Germline V gene lookup returns CDR1 SQVTM and CDR2 ANQGSEA. V was cut by 1 base and J by 3 bases, with 13 bases left in between. CDR3 in amino acids: CSVEVRGRDYEQYF. The CDR3 nucleotides read TGCAGCGTTGAAGTAAGGGGGAGGGACTACGAGCAGTACTTC.

This clonotype showed up many times. V is TRBV4-1 and J is TRBJ1-2; tentatively, D is TRBD1 (5 bases). The CDR3 sequence is 14 residues long. The V gene's germline CDR1 is MGHRA and CDR2 YSYEKL. Trimming took off 3 bases at V and 7 bases at J, with 15 bases between the two ends. The CDR3 reads CASSHLRAGLGYTF. Here the CDR3 DNA reads TGCGCCAGCAGCCATCTCAGGGCCGGGCTTGGCTACACCTTC.

CDR3 DNA: TGTGCCAGCAGTGACCGTTACAATGAGCAGTTCTTC. Its protein product is CASSDRYNEQFF. The V gene is TRBV2, the J gene TRBJ2-1; D remains unclear. The CDR3 is 12 residues long. Trimming stripped 3 bases from V and 4 bases from J, with 4 bases between. The V gene's germline CDR1 is SNHLY and CDR2 FYNNEI.

The rearrangement joins TRBV30 to TRBJ1-2, with D possibly being TRBD1 (5 bases). Germline values: CDR1 GTSNPN, CDR2 SVGIG (reference sequence). The CDR3 runs to 11 residues. V was clipped by 3 bases and J by 5 bases, with 7 bases between them. The CDR3: CAWRGTYGYTF. CDR3 DNA sequence: TGTGCCTGGAGGGGGACTTATGGCTACACCTTC. The whole variable domain, remainder taken from reference TRBV30 and TRBJ1-2, is SQTIHQWPATLVQPVGSPLSLECTVEGTSNPNLYWYRQAAGRGLQLLFYSVGIGQISSEVPQNLSASRPQDRQFILSSKKLLLSDSGFYLCAWRGTYGYTFGSGTRLTVV.